This T cell receptor (beta chain) stems from a study of blood T cell repertoires in COVID-19. Trimming took off 5 bases at V and 7 bases at J, with 11 bases between the two ends. CDR1 is LGHDT and CDR2 is YNNKEL in the germline V gene (reference sequence). The CDR3 loop spans 13 amino acids. As originally analysed: From reference gene primer amplification, estimates of nucleated cell counts were derived. Only in-frame clones appear in the TCRdb table, and some are missing; sequencing was by immunoSEQ multiplex PCR. From that table come the V and J calls and clone size; the DNA was used to work out D and trimming. The data hold about 260,000 clones, with approximately 84% observed a single time.

The rearrangement joins TRBV3-1 (or the pseudogene TRBV3-2) to TRBJ1-4; possibly TRBD1 for D (5 bases). This TCR was recovered from a woman aged 80 or older with acute or convalescent COVID-19. Sample: peripheral blood. CDR3: CASSAGTGEKLFF. For the CDR3, the DNA is TGTGCCAGCAGCGCGGGAACAGGTGAAAAACTGTTTTTT.